Sequencing of this TCR beta chain was carried out in a study of blood T cell repertoires in COVID-19. As for the study in general: Sites in the United States, Italy and Spain provided acute and convalescent COVID-19 samples. Sample material is recorded as cDNA or gDNA derived from T cells, B-cell-depleted T cells, or PBMCs.

The ends lost 5 bases at V and 2 bases at J; junction bases unmatched: 5. The germline V gene has CDR1 SGHTS and CDR2 YDEGEE. CDR3 length: 16 residues. Authors' processing steps: It was from reference gene primer amplification that nucleated cell counts were estimated. The method was immunoSEQ multiplex PCR; TCRdb's version includes in-frame clones alone and lacks a portion of them. V and J calls and clone size are as listed in that table; D and trimming were resolved from the DNA. Of about 130,000 clones listed, around 89% were seen once; the top ten hold 4.3%. The TCR comes from a man aged 60-69 years with COVID-19, enrolled during active disease. The chain couples TRBV5-8 to TRBJ2-3; TRBD2 matches at 13 bases. Material for sequencing was peripheral blood. This CDR3 reads CASSRGTSGDTDTQYF. The CDR3 region has the DNA TGTGCCAGCAGTCGCGGGACTAGCGGGGACACAGATACGCAGTATTTT.